This T cell receptor (beta chain) comes out of a study of blood T cell repertoires in COVID-19. Looking at the study overall: Collection of acute and convalescent COVID-19 samples took place in the United States, Italy and Spain.

V was clipped by 5 bases and J by 0 bases; unmatched bases: 6. The CDR3 is 16 amino acids. From germline, CDR1 is SGDLS and CDR2 YYNGEE. In the study's own analysis: Amplification with reference gene primers provided the estimates of nucleated cell counts. Produced via immunoSEQ multiplex PCR; TCRdb's table is partial and in-frame only. Clone size and V and J calls were adopted from that table, with D and trimming inferred from the DNA. In the table there are roughly 54,000 clones, approximately 91% of which are singletons. The clonotype originates from a man aged 45 to 65 with acute or convalescent COVID-19. The material sequenced was peripheral blood. The chain links TRBV9 to TRBJ2-3, with TRBD2 matching 10 bases. The CDR3 nucleotides read TGTGCCAGCAGTCAAAAGACTAGCGGGAGCACAGATACGCAGTATTTT. This codes for CASSQKTSGSTDTQYF.